The clone carrying this TCR beta chain was seen only once. What it recognizes is unknown. This was a deep-level run. Produced via immunoSEQ multiplex PCR; TCRdb's table is partial and in-frame only. The sample records 2 million to 2.5 million clones, about 94% being singletons. The data derive from a study of shared clonotypes between healthy human individuals. V was clipped by 6 bases and J by 1 base, with 14 bases between them. CDR3 length equals 14 residues. Germline V gene sequence: CDR1 SGHRS, CDR2 YFSETQ. Study conclusions and caveats: An expected dependence of interdonor clonotype sharing on sequencing depth was noted. Rarefaction indicated that sorted-subset sequencing remained incomplete although depth was large. The four-donor shared clonotypes exceeded non-shared clonotypes in generation probability, with non-shared ones scoring lower.

This receptor was identified in a man between 18 and 35 years old in good health. The chain joins TRBV5-1 to TRBJ2-7; TRBD1 or TRBD2 may be the D gene (5 bases each). The sequenced material came from naive CD4+ T cells sorted from blood. Subset: CD45RA+ positively selected. The CDR3 protein is CASTRDGGSYEQYF. For the CDR3, the DNA is TGCGCCAGCACTCGGGACGGAGGTTCCTACGAGCAGTACTTC. The whole variable domain, remainder taken from reference TRBV5-1 and TRBJ2-7, is KAGVTQTPRYLIKTRGQQVTLSCSPISGHRSVSWYQQTPGQGLQFLFEYFSETQRNKGNFPGRFSGRQFSNSRSEMNVSTLELGDSALYLCASTRDGGSYEQYFGPGTRLTVT.